One and the same sample provided the 19 T cell receptor beta chains below, sequenced in a study of Tregs in tolerant kidney transplant recipients (dated by TCRdb to about 2019). Interpreted using the paper, the time point label stands for: blood sample drawn before combined kidney and bone marrow transplant. The library came from the immunoSEQ multiplex PCR assay. The table comes from immuneACCESS by way of TCRdb, which keeps in-frame sequences with V and J called. Part of the clones is missing from these tables; in studies checked, under half for an unresolved V gene and the rest for unknown reasons. Within this sample are 70,000 to 95,000 clones, with approximately 90% of them counted one time only. The ten largest clones add up to approximately 0.37% of the sample. This material consisted of Tregs from blood, taken before the transplant. The receptors were gathered from a human donor who received a combined kidney and bone marrow transplant.

The V and J genes are TRBV7-2 and TRBJ2-7, with 14 bases that match TRBD2. CDR3 length: 17 amino acids. CDR1 SGHTA and CDR2 FQGNSA come from the germline V gene. V dropped 5 bases and J dropped 3; count of bases not matched to a gene: 9. The CDR3 nucleotides are TGTGCCAGCAGCAGTGGACTAGCGGGAGGTTTCGTCTACGAGCAGTACTTC. Amino acids: CASSSGLAGGFVYEQYF. Full variable domain (outside the CDR3, taken from reference TRBV7-2 and TRBJ2-7): GAGVSQSPSNKVTEKGKDVELRCDPISGHTALYWYRQSLGQGLEFLIYFQGNSAPDKSGLPSDRFSAERTGGSVSTLTIQRTQQEDSAVYLCASSSGLAGGFVYEQYFGPGTRLTVT.

This clone appeared once. J is TRBJ2-7 and V is TRBV5-6; D call uncertain. Germline CDR1 reads SGHDT; CDR2 reads YYEEEE. The CDR3 spans 14 residues. V was pared by 4 bases and J by 0 bases, with 11 bases between. The CDR3 here is CASSHQTGSYEQYF. The CDR3 DNA reads TGTGCCAGCAGCCACCAGACGGGCTCCTACGAGCAGTACTTC.

The gene calls are TRBV5-1 and TRBJ2-6; possibly TRBD1 or TRBD2 for D (5 bases each). CDR1 and CDR2 from the germline V gene are SGHRS and YFSETQ. V lost 5 bases and J 2 bases, leaving 11 bases between the germline ends. The CDR3 has 15 amino acids. The CDR3 is CASSRGAPGANVLTF. CDR3 DNA sequence: TGCGCCAGCAGTAGAGGGGCACCTGGGGCCAACGTCCTGACTTTC.

This chain links TRBV7-2 with TRBJ2-3; a possible D gene is TRBD2 (5 bases). CDR1 and CDR2 (germline): SGHTA, FQGNSA. The CDR3 is 16 amino acids. The V gene lost 0 bases and the J gene lost 2 bases, with 12 bases spanning the gap. The DNA of the CDR3 is TGTGCCAGCAGCTTAGCGCCTCGGGGATACACAGATACGCAGTATTTT. Translating gives CASSLAPRGYTDTQYF.

The chain has TRBV11-2 and TRBJ2-7; 13 nucleotides align to TRBD2. V lost 4 bases and J lost 7; bases outside the gene matches: 4. Germline assignment: CDR1 SGHAT and CDR2 FQNNGV. CDR3 length: 14 residues. CDR3 residues: CASSSGLAGREQYF. The CDR3 DNA follows: TGTGCCAGCAGCTCGGGACTAGCGGGGAGGGAGCAGTACTTC.

The genes are TRBV5-1 and TRBJ1-1; 9 bases are shared with TRBD1. V dropped 2 bases and J dropped 3; count of bases not matched to a gene: 5. The CDR3 has 15 residues. CDR1 SGHRS and CDR2 YFSETQ come from the germline V gene. The DNA of the CDR3 is TGCGCCAGCAGCTTCGGGACAGGGTTGGACACTGAAGCTTTCTTT. Protein sequence: CASSFGTGLDTEAFF.

The rearrangement joins TRBV28 to TRBJ2-7, with no clear D. Germline V lookup: CDR1 MDHEN, CDR2 SYDVKM. The CDR3 sequence is 15 residues long. The V end lost 6 bases, the J end lost 1 base, and 16 bases lay between the germline ends. This CDR3 is CASRVSKSRSYEQYF. DNA of the CDR3: TGTGCCAGCAGAGTAAGCAAATCCAGGTCCTACGAGCAGTACTTC. Together with reference TRBV28 and TRBJ2-7, the CDR3 gives the full variable domain: DVKVTQSSRYLVKRTGEKVFLECVQDMDHENMFWYRQDPGLGLRLIYFSYDVKMKEKGDIPEGYSVSREKKERFSLILESASTNQTSMYLCASRVSKSRSYEQYFGPGTRLTVT.

V is TRBV28 and J is TRBJ2-7, with D possibly TRBD2 on 6 matching bases. Per the germline V gene, CDR1 is MDHEN and CDR2 is SYDVKM. This CDR3 region has 13 residues. V lost 7 bases, J lost 2 bases, and 12 bases lay in between. In DNA, the CDR3 is TGTGCCAGCAAGTCCGGAGGGACCTACGAGCAGTACTTC. Encoded protein: CASKSGGTYEQYF.

This chain connects TRBV7-9 to TRBJ1-2, with D unresolved. The CDR3 covers 15 residues. The germline CDR1 and CDR2 sequences are SEHNR and FQNEAQ (reference sequence). V was cut by 5 bases and J by 2 bases, with 15 bases left in between. CDR3 in amino acids: CASSNGHRINYGYTF. For the CDR3, the DNA is TGTGCCAGCAGCAACGGCCACAGAATAAACTATGGCTACACCTTC.

V is TRBV7-9 and J is TRBJ2-5; 7 positions agree with TRBD2. The CDR3 totals 15 residues. Germline lookup yields CDR1 SEHNR and CDR2 FQNEAQ (reference sequence). V lost 2 bases, J lost 3 bases, and 6 bases stayed unmatched. CDR3 sequence (DNA): TGTGCCAGCAGCTTAAGGGAGGGAATCAAAGAGACCCAGTACTTC. Amino acid sequence: CASSLREGIKETQYF.

V and J are TRBV28 and TRBJ2-1, with D unresolved. The germline gives CDR1 MDHEN, CDR2 SYDVKM. This CDR3 spans 10 amino acids. Trimming pared 10 bases from V and 9 bases from J, leaving 10 bases between. The CDR3 sequence is CATTYREQFF. CDR3 nucleotides: TGTGCCACCACCTACCGTGAGCAGTTCTTC.

V is TRBV28 and J is TRBJ2-3, with D maybe TRBD2 (5 bases). The CDR3 is 15 residues long. The V and J ends lost 8 bases and 4 bases respectively, with 19 bases between them. Germline values: CDR1 MDHEN, CDR2 SYDVKM. The CDR3 is CASGLGGGEPDTQYF. CDR3 sequence (DNA): TGTGCCAGCGGGTTGGGTGGAGGAGAGCCAGATACGCAGTATTTT.

This clone is a singleton in its sample. This chain connects TRBV29-1 to TRBJ1-2; 8 bases are a match to TRBD1. The germline V gene encodes CDR1 SQVTM and CDR2 ANQGSEA. The CDR3 runs to 13 residues. With 7 bases clipped from V and 10 bases from J, the junction kept 14 bases outside the gene matches. In nucleotides, the CDR3 is TGCAGCGCCTCAGGGGGCGGTCAGGGTGACTACACCTTC. Protein: CSASGGGQGDYTF.

The chain links TRBV7-6 to TRBJ2-3; 14 positions agree with TRBD2. This CDR3 is 18 amino acids long. Per germline, CDR1 SGHVS and CDR2 FNYEAQ. The V gene end was trimmed by 5 bases and the J gene end by 2 bases; junction bases not matched to a gene: 9. This CDR3 reads CASSPQRLAGGFTDTQYF. The DNA for the CDR3 is TGTGCCAGCAGCCCCCAAAGACTAGCGGGAGGGTTCACAGATACGCAGTATTTT.

The V and J genes are TRBV19 and TRBJ1-4, with D hard to call. The CDR3 sequence is 16 residues long. Between the trimmed V and J ends, which lost 3 bases and 7 bases, there was a span of 18 bases. The germline V gene has CDR1 LNHDA and CDR2 SQIVND (reference sequence). In DNA form, the CDR3 reads TGTGCCAGTAGTATGTCGACCCAAGTACACAGTGAAAAACTGTTTTTT. Amino acid sequence: CASSMSTQVHSEKLFF.

This clone has just one count. This sequence joins TRBV6-5 and TRBJ1-5; possible D gene TRBD1, 5 bases. V was clipped by 0 bases and J by 3 bases, with 9 bases between them. Germline V gene lookup returns CDR1 MNHEY and CDR2 SVGAGI. The CDR3 sequence is 15 residues long. CDR3 region: CASSYSGGTNQPQHF. The CDR3 DNA reads as TGTGCCAGCAGTTACTCGGGCGGGACCAATCAGCCCCAGCATTTT.

The chain has TRBV28 and TRBJ2-7; no clear D. The V end was cut by 1 base, the J end by 3 bases, with 13 bases between. Germline V CDR1 and CDR2: MDHEN, SYDVKM. This CDR3 is built from 15 residues. The CDR3 bases are TGTGCCAGCAGTTTATTCGCAGGATCGAACTACGAGCAGTACTTC. Protein sequence: CASSLFAGSNYEQYF.

The chain employs TRBV6-5 and TRBJ2-7, with D uncertain. Germline V lookup: CDR1 MNHEY, CDR2 SVGAGI. The CDR3 is made up of 14 amino acids. Trimming stripped 7 bases from V and 3 bases from J, with 16 bases between. The CDR3 here is CASTVTQGFYEQYF. CDR3 coding DNA: TGTGCCAGCACAGTAACCCAAGGCTTCTACGAGCAGTACTTC.

The rearrangement joins TRBV4-2 to TRBJ2-1; weak D call: TRBD2 (5 bases). The germline V gene has CDR1 LGHNA and CDR2 YNFKEQ. V lost 1 base to trimming and J lost 0 bases, with 10 bases between them. The CDR3 length is 16 residues. CDR3 sequence reads: CASSQGSGSSYNEQFF. CDR3 nucleotides: TGTGCCAGCAGCCAAGGTTCTGGGAGCTCCTACAATGAGCAGTTCTTC.